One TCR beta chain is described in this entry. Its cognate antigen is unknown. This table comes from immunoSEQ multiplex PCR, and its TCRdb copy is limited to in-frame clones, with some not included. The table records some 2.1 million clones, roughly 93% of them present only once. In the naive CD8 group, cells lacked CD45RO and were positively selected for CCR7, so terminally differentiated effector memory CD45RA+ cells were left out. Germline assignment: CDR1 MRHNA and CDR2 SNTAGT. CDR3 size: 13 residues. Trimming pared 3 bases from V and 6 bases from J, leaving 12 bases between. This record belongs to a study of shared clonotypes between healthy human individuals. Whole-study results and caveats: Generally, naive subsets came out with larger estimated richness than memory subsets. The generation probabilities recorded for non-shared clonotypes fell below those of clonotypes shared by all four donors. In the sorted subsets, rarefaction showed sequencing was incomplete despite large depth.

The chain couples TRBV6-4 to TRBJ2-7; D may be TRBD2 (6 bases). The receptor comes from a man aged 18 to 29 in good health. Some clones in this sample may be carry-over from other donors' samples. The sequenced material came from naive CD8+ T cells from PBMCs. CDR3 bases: TGTGCCAGCAGTGAATTCGGGGGTGCCGAGCAGTACTTC. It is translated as CASSEFGGAEQYF.